What follows describes a single T cell receptor beta chain. Its antigen has not been determined. No clone much larger than this one lies a single base away; base qualities are absent. These data come from a study of siplizumab effects on memory and regulatory T cells (dated by TCRdb to the late 2010s). Study-level background: The study examined how the anti-CD2 antibody siplizumab affects alloreactive T-cell subsets in allogeneic mixed lymphocyte reactions built from human PBMCs.

Trimmed from V: 2 bases; trimmed from J: 3 bases; junction bases lacking a gene match: 3. The germline V gene yields LGHNA for CDR1 and YNFKEQ for CDR2. The CDR3 holds 15 amino acids from the cysteine to the phenylalanine. Only the CDR3 DNA is retained, 45 bases long and in frame from the first base. Here is what the overall study found, with its caveats: Among mappable alloreactive CD4+ clones, an average Treg-derived fraction of about 69% was observed with siplizumab, compared with about 25% in control reactions. Because sequences below about 10^-5 frequency were poorly captured, only a minor fraction of alloreactive clones could be mapped to unstimulated subsets. About 75-96% of proliferating CD4+ or CD8+ clones could not be given a naive or memory phenotype. Unstimulated naive T cells appeared to be more diverse than memory T cells, and naive cells seemed to make a substantial contribution to the alloresponse. The cumulative frequency of alloreactive sequences traceable to unstimulated CD4+ memory T cells was significantly reduced by siplizumab. Whether proliferating Tregs from siplizumab cultures were suppressive was not functionally confirmed.

Unstimulated CD4+ memory cells were also sequenced in three donor pairs, together with CD4+ naive, CD8+ TEMRA, CD8+ naive and CD8+ effector memory subsets. TCRbeta CDR3 sequencing was performed on sorted unstimulated T cells and on proliferating T cells recovered from mixed lymphocyte reactions. Fresh whole blood from about 9 HLA-typed healthy donors was used as the source from which PBMCs were isolated. Library prep was done by the immunoSEQ multiplex PCR assay. Approximately 10^5 TCR templates per sample were assayed on the deep sequencing platform. Genomic DNA extracted from sorted T cells was used for TCRbeta CDR3 sequencing. Processing in the source paper ran as follows. The R programming language was used for the clonal analysis of the TCRbeta CDR3 data. Unstimulated samples were compared with post-reaction CFSE-low samples to define alloreactive CD4+ and CD8+ clones. By matching sequences to the repertoires of sorted unstimulated Treg and non-Treg cells, each alloreactive CD4+ clone was assigned a regulatory or non-regulatory origin. Drawn from immuneACCESS, this table holds only the in-frame rearrangements with V and J called that TCRdb kept. Clones are partly lost; checked studies trace under half to an unresolved V gene and leave the rest unexplained. V and J calls and clone size are as listed in that table; D and trimming were resolved from the DNA. The sample records just over 60,000 clones, about 80% of which are singletons. The top ten clones comprise approximately 0.4% of the sample.

What was sequenced was memory CD4+ T cells sorted from blood. This specimen's cell subset or site label, interpreted: unstimulated CD4+ memory T cells. The rearrangement joined TRBV4-2 to TRBJ1-2, with TRBD1 identical over 10 junction bases. The TCR comes from a human donor in good health. CDR3 sequence: CASSQRDRGDYGYTF. The DNA reads TGTGCCAGCAGCCAACGGGACAGGGGAGACTATGGCTACACCTTC.